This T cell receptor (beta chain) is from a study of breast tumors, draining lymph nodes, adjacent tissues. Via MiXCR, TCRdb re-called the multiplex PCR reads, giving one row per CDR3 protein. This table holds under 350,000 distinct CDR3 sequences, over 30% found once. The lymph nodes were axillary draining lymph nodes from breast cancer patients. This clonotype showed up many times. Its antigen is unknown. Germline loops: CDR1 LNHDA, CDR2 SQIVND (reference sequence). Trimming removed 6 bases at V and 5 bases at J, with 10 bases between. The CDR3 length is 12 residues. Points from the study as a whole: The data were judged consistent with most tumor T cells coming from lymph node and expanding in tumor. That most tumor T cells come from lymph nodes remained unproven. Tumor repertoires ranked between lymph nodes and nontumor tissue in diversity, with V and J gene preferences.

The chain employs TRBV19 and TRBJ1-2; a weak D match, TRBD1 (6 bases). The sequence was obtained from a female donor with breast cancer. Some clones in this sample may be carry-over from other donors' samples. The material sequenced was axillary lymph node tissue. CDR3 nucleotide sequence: TGTGCCAGTAGAACAGGGATTTATGGCTACACCTTC. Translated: CASRTGIYGYTF.